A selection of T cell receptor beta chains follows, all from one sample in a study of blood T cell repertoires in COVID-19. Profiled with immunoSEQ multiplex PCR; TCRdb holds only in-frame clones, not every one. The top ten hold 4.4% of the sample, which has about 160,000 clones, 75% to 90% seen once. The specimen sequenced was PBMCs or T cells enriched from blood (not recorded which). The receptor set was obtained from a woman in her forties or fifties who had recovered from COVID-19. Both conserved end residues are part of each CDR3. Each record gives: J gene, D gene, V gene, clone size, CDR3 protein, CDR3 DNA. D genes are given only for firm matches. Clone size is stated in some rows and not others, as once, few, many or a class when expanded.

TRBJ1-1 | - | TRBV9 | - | CASSVNRNTEAFF | TGTGCCAGCAGCGTAAACAGAAACACTGAAGCTTTCTTT
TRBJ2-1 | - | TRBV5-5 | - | CASSSTGGLRNWGEQFF | TGTGCCAGCAGCTCGACAGGAGGCCTTCGAAACTGGGGTGAGCAGTTCTTC
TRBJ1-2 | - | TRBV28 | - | CATQWTEVNYGYTF | TGTGCCACCCAGTGGACAGAGGTTAACTATGGCTACACCTTC
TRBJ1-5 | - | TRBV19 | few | CASTRYGNNQPQHF | TGTGCCAGTACCCGCTACGGGAACAATCAGCCCCAGCATTTT
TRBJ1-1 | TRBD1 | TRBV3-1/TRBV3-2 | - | CASSRPTGGDTEAFF | TGTGCCAGCAGCCGTCCGACAGGGGGGGACACTGAAGCTTTCTTT
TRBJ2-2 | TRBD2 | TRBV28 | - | CASSPGTSLFGELFF | TGTGCCAGCAGCCCCGGGACTAGCCTTTTCGGGGAGCTGTTTTTT
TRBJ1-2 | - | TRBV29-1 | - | CSVEWGGNNYGYTF | TGCAGCGTTGAATGGGGGGGTAATAACTATGGCTACACCTTC
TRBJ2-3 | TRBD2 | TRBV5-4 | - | CASSPGTSGNTDTQYF | TGTGCCAGCAGTCCTGGGACTAGCGGGAACACAGATACGCAGTATTTT
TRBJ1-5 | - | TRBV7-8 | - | CASSGPGEGQPQHF | TGTGCCAGCAGCGGCCCAGGGGAAGGTCAGCCCCAGCATTTT
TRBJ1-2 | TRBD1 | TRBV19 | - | CASTLGTATGYTF | TGTGCCAGTACCCTAGGGACAGCGACTGGCTACACCTTC
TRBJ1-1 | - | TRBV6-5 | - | CASSMKIGGNTEAFF | TGTGCCAGCAGCATGAAGATCGGGGGGAACACTGAAGCTTTCTTT
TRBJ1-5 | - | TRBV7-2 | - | CASSLQDYSNQPQHF | TGTGCCAGCAGCCTACAGGACTATAGCAATCAGCCCCAGCATTTT
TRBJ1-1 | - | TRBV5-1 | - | CASSFTGQVEAFF | TGCGCCAGCAGCTTTACCGGACAAGTTGAAGCTTTCTTT
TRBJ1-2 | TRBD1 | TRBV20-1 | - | CSASREGAIGYGYTF | TGCAGTGCTAGTCGCGAGGGGGCGATAGGCTATGGCTACACCTTC
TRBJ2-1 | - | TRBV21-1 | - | CASSKRLAGCLTYNEQFF | TGTGCCAGCAGCAAAAGGCTAGCGGGGTGTTTAACCTACAATGAGCAGTTCTTC
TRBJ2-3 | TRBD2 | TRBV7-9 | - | CASSFDSGIADTQYF | TGTGCCAGCAGCTTCGATAGCGGGATCGCAGATACGCAGTATTTT
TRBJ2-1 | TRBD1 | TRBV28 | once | CASSFLDRGYNEQFF | TGTGCCAGCAGTTTCTTGGACAGGGGTTACAATGAGCAGTTCTTC
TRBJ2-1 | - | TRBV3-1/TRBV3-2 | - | CASSQDAGRFGEQFF | TGTGCCAGCAGCCAAGATGCGGGCCGGTTTGGCGAGCAGTTCTTC
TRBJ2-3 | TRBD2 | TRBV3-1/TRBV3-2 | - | CASSRTSGGYRTDTQYF | TGTGCCAGCAGCCGGACTAGCGGGGGTTATCGCACAGATACGCAGTATTTT
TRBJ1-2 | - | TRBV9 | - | CASSLTPGENNYGYTF | TGTGCCAGCAGCCTTACCCCAGGGGAAAATAACTATGGCTACACCTTC
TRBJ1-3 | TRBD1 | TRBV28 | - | CASRHSGTGAITGNTIYF | TGTGCCAGCAGACACTCCGGGACAGGGGCAATTACTGGAAACACCATATATTTT
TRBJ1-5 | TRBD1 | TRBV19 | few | CASSMTGSQPQHF | TGTGCCAGTAGTATGACAGGGAGTCAGCCCCAGCATTTT
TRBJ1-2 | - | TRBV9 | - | CASSSHEGYGYTF | TGTGCCAGCAGCTCCCACGAGGGATATGGCTACACCTTC
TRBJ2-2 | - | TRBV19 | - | CASSMGQLNTGELFF | TGTGCCAGTAGTATGGGTCAACTAAACACCGGGGAGCTGTTTTTT
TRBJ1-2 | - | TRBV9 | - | CASSVTQSSGYTF | TGTGCCAGCAGCGTAACCCAGTCAAGTGGCTACACCTTC
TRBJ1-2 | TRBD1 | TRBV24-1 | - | CATSDTPGQGRFFYGYTF | TGTGCCACCAGTGATACCCCGGGACAGGGTCGCTTTTTCTATGGCTACACCTTC
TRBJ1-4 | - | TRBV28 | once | CASSLPAGAGQSTNEKLFF | TGTGCCAGCAGTTTACCGGCAGGGGCCGGACAGTCAACTAATGAAAAACTGTTTTTT
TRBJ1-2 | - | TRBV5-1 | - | CASSSYRDGYTF | TGCGCCAGCAGCTCATACAGGGACGGCTACACCTTC
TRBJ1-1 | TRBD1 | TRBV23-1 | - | CASSQRDRGRDTEAFF | TGCGCCAGCAGTCAAAGGGACAGGGGTCGGGACACTGAAGCTTTCTTT
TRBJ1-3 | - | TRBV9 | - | CASSVETSGGNTIYF | TGTGCCAGCAGCGTAGAGACCTCGGGAGGAAACACCATATATTTT
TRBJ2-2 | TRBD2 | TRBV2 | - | CARLTPTSGGLNTGELFF | TGTGCCAGACTAACACCGACTAGCGGGGGGTTGAACACCGGGGAGCTGTTTTTT
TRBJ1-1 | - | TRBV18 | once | CASSDSMNTEAFF | TGTGCCAGCTCCGACAGTATGAACACTGAAGCTTTCTTT
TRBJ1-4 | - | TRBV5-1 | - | CASSLFLNEKLFF | TGCGCCAGCAGCTTGTTCCTTAATGAAAAACTGTTTTTT
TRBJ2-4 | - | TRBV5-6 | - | CASSPGPGVNIQYF | TGTGCCAGCAGCCCAGGGCCGGGAGTAAACATTCAGTACTTC
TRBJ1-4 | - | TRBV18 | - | CASSLGVINEKLFF | TGTGCCAGCTCACTCGGGGTCATTAATGAAAAACTGTTTTTT
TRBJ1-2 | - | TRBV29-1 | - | CSVPLGGYTF | TGCAGCGTCCCTCTGGGCGGCTACACCTTC
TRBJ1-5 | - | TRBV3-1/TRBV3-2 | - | CASSQGALSNQPQHF | TGTGCCAGCAGCCAAGGGGCCCTTAGCAATCAGCCCCAGCATTTT
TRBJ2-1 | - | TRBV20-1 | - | CSAPRGNEQFF | TGCAGTGCCCCCCGGGGGAATGAGCAGTTCTTC
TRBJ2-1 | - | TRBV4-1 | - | CASSLPRAGGIQNEQFF | TGCGCCAGCAGCCTTCCCCGGGCTGGCGGGATCCAAAATGAGCAGTTCTTC
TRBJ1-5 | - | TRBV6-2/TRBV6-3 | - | CASSWTAHQPQHF | TGTGCCAGCAGTTGGACAGCGCATCAGCCCCAGCATTTT
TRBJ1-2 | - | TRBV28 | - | CASSLGRPGGYGYTF | TGTGCCAGCAGTTTAGGCCGCCCGGGGGGCTATGGCTACACCTTC
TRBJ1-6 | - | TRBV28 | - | CASVERRGISRALHF | TGTGCCAGCGTTGAAAGAAGGGGAATATCTAGGGCCCTCCACTTT
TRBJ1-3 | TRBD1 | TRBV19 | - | CASSPRRQGASASGNTIYF | TGTGCCAGTAGCCCACGAAGACAGGGGGCCTCCGCGTCTGGAAACACCATATATTTT
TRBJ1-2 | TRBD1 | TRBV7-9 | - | CASSLDRGENGYTF | TGTGCCAGCAGCTTAGACAGGGGTGAGAATGGCTACACCTTC
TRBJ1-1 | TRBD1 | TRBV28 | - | CASSFQGANTEAFF | TGTGCCAGCAGTTTTCAGGGGGCCAACACTGAAGCTTTCTTT
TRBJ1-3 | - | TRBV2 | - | CASSTVGNTIYF | TGTGCCAGCAGTACAGTAGGAAACACCATATATTTT
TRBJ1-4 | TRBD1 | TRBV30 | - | CAWSDRGYEKLFF | TGTGCCTGGAGCGACAGGGGGTATGAAAAACTGTTTTTT
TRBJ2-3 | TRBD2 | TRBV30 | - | CVGGGLRETTDTQYF | TGTGTGGGCGGGGGACTGAGGGAAACCACAGATACGCAGTATTTT
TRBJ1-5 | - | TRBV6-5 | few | CASNGRGGQPQHF | TGTGCCAGCAACGGGAGGGGGGGTCAGCCCCAGCATTTT
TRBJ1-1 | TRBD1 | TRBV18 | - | CASSRTGGMNTEAFF | TGTGCCAGCTCACGGACAGGGGGGATGAACACTGAAGCTTTCTTT
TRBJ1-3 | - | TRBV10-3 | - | CAISDDTGNTIYF | TGTGCCATCAGCGACGACACCGGAAACACCATATATTTT
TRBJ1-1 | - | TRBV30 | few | CAWVDRRVAFF | TGTGCCTGGGTCGACCGGAGGGTGGCTTTCTTT
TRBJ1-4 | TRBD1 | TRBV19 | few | CASSLRTGTATNEKLFF | TGTGCCAGTAGTCTGCGGACAGGGACAGCAACTAATGAAAAACTGTTTTTT
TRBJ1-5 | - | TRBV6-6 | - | CASKQTRAGQPQHF | TGTGCCAGCAAGCAAACCCGGGCGGGACAGCCCCAGCATTTT